This is a list of T cell receptor beta chains from one sample in a study of T cells in localized non-small cell lung cancer. The table came from immunoSEQ multiplex PCR; TCRdb's copy has only in-frame clones and leaves some out. The sample includes some 6,700 clones, approximately 15% seen only once; the top ten take roughly 5%. The sequencing here drew on normal lung tissue next to the tumor, taken before any cancer treatment. These receptors were collected from a male donor older than 55 with stage II squamous cell lung carcinoma. CDR3s include the opening cysteine and the closing phenylalanine or tryptophan. A D gene is named only where the DNA matches it firmly. Clone sizes are given selectively: once, few, many, or a class where the clone is expanded.

size | J | D | V | CDR3 | DNA
few | TRBJ1-2 | - | TRBV28 | CASSVDSGLQPPPPTTF | TGTGCCAGCAGTGTAGACAGCGGACTACAGCCGCCACCACCTACCACCTTC
- | TRBJ2-3 | TRBD1 | TRBV18 | CASSHGTGGADDTQYF | TGTGCCAGCTCCCATGGGACAGGGGGCGCCGATGATACGCAGTATTTT
few | TRBJ1-1 | - | TRBV7-1 | CASALEMNTEAFF | TGTGCCAGCGCGCTTGAAATGAACACTGAAGCTTTCTTT
few | TRBJ1-4 | - | TRBV11-3 | CASSLERTTNEKLFF | TGTGCCAGCAGCTTAGAAAGAACAACTAATGAAAAACTGTTTTTT
few | TRBJ1-1 | - | TRBV19 | CASSIFGRWSPNTEAFF | TGTGCCAGTAGTATATTCGGGAGATGGTCCCCAAACACTGAAGCTTTCTTT
- | TRBJ2-3 | TRBD1 | TRBV23-1 | CASSLTGVFLDTQYF | TGCGCCAGCAGTCTGACAGGGGTGTTTCTGGATACGCAGTATTTT
- | TRBJ2-7 | - | TRBV7-2 | CASSSRDNYEQYF | TGTGCCAGCAGTTCTCGGGACAACTACGAGCAGTACTTC
large | TRBJ1-1 | - | TRBV6-8 | CASSLQIGNTEAFF | TGTGCCAGCAGCCTCCAGATCGGGAACACTGAAGCTTTCTTT
- | TRBJ1-2 | - | TRBV5-1 | CASSLESAANYGYTF | TGCGCCAGCAGCTTGGAGAGCGCAGCTAACTATGGCTACACCTTC
few | TRBJ2-2 | - | TRBV6-1 | CASSEEGVLRTGELFF | TGTGCCAGCAGTGAAGAAGGGGTGTTGAGAACCGGGGAGCTGTTTTTT
few | TRBJ2-2 | TRBD2 | TRBV2 | CARALAGGSSGELFF | TGTGCCAGAGCCCTAGCGGGAGGGTCGAGCGGGGAGCTGTTTTTT
- | TRBJ2-7 | TRBD1 | TRBV11-3 | CASSLEGTAYEQYF | TGTGCCAGCAGCTTAGAAGGGACAGCCTACGAGCAGTACTTC
few | TRBJ2-2 | - | TRBV11-3 | CASSDGESNTGELFF | TGTGCCAGCAGCGACGGGGAATCGAACACCGGGGAGCTGTTTTTT
- | TRBJ1-5 | - | TRBV23-1 | CASSLPPLFLPQHF | TGCGCCAGCAGCCTGCCTCCACTATTTCTGCCCCAGCATTTT
few | TRBJ1-2 | - | TRBV12-5 | CASTPGYGYTF | TGTGCCAGCACCCCTGGGTATGGCTACACCTTC
- | TRBJ1-1 | - | TRBV14 | CASSQKWGGPTEAFF | TGTGCCAGCAGCCAGAAGTGGGGAGGGCCCACTGAAGCTTTCTTT
few | TRBJ2-5 | - | TRBV6-8 | CASSYSLRGQETQYF | TGTGCCAGCAGTTACTCTCTCCGCGGACAAGAGACCCAGTACTTC
- | TRBJ2-5 | - | TRBV30 | CAWMPENQGTQYF | TGTGCCTGGATGCCGGAGAATCAAGGGACCCAGTACTTC
few | TRBJ2-3 | - | TRBV11-3 | CASSLDVRTDTQYF | TGTGCCAGCAGCTTAGACGTTCGCACAGATACGCAGTATTTT
few | TRBJ2-2 | TRBD2 | TRBV11-3 | CASSLGVLAGNTGELFF | TGTGCCAGCAGCTTAGGTGTTCTAGCGGGGAACACCGGGGAGCTGTTTTTT
- | TRBJ1-1 | - | TRBV9 | CASSVVGTGEAFF | TGTGCCAGCAGCGTAGTCGGGACCGGTGAAGCTTTCTTT
once | TRBJ2-1 | TRBD2 | TRBV5-1 | CASSLETSGAEQFF | TGCGCCAGCAGCTTGGAGACTAGCGGGGCTGAGCAGTTCTTC
- | TRBJ2-7 | TRBD2 | TRBV19 | CASSIDNSGSAYEQYF | TGTGCCAGTAGTATAGATAATAGCGGGAGCGCCTACGAGCAGTACTTC
- | TRBJ2-4 | - | TRBV9 | CASSVDPGNRGDIQYF | TGTGCCAGCAGCGTAGATCCAGGTAATAGAGGGGACATTCAGTACTTC
few | TRBJ1-2 | - | TRBV19 | CASSISSNGYTF | TGTGCCAGTAGTATCTCTTCGAACGGCTACACCTTC
medium-sized | TRBJ2-5 | TRBD2 | TRBV6-8 | CASSEFGGQETQYF | TGTGCCAGCAGTGAGTTCGGGGGGCAAGAGACCCAGTACTTC
- | TRBJ2-7 | TRBD2 | TRBV30 | CAWSVSPGLAGSYEQYF | TGTGCCTGGAGTGTTTCCCCAGGACTAGCGGGCTCCTACGAGCAGTACTTC
many | TRBJ2-1 | - | TRBV11-3 | CASSEDWGGTYNEQFF | TGTGCCAGCAGCGAGGACTGGGGCGGGACCTACAATGAGCAGTTCTTC
few | TRBJ1-1 | - | TRBV29-1 | CSGCRGSGTEAFF | TGCAGCGGGTGCAGGGGATCGGGCACTGAAGCTTTCTTT
medium-sized | TRBJ2-1 | - | TRBV11-3 | CASSLVFGSYNEQFF | TGTGCCAGCAGCTTGGTATTTGGTTCCTACAATGAGCAGTTCTTC
- | TRBJ1-4 | - | TRBV5-1 | CASSFSSWGSDEKLFF | TGCGCCAGCAGCTTTTCCTCTTGGGGGTCCGATGAAAAACTGTTTTTT
few | TRBJ2-7 | TRBD1 | TRBV6-8 | CASSLPGQGPEQYF | TGTGCCAGCAGTTTACCGGGACAGGGGCCCGAGCAGTACTTC
- | TRBJ1-4 | - | TRBV4-1 | CASSQDWTVGEKLFF | TGCGCCAGCAGCCAAGATTGGACCGTCGGAGAAAAACTGTTTTTT
- | TRBJ2-7 | - | TRBV6-8 | CASSYSPSEEQYF | TGTGCCAGCAGTTACTCCCCGAGCGAGGAGCAGTACTTC
few | TRBJ2-7 | TRBD1 | TRBV15 | CATSRGMGQGSWKRYEQYF | TGTGCCACCAGCAGAGGAATGGGACAGGGGTCATGGAAACGCTACGAGCAGTACTTC
- | TRBJ1-1 | TRBD1 | TRBV5-1 | CASSQAGGVTEAFF | TGCGCCAGCAGCCAGGCAGGGGGCGTCACTGAAGCTTTCTTT
medium-sized | TRBJ1-1 | - | TRBV11-3 | CASSPSAMNTEAFF | TGTGCCAGCAGCCCCTCAGCCATGAACACTGAAGCTTTCTTT
few | TRBJ1-3 | - | TRBV9 | CASSRTASFSGNTIYF | TGTGCCAGCAGCCGGACAGCATCGTTCTCTGGAAACACCATATATTTT
- | TRBJ2-5 | TRBD1 | TRBV15 | CATAYRTGGDETQYF | TGTGCCACCGCGTATCGGACAGGGGGGGATGAGACCCAGTACTTC
few | TRBJ1-1 | - | TRBV29-1 | CSVRTSLDAEAFF | TGCAGCGTGCGGACAAGTTTAGACGCTGAAGCTTTCTTT
few | TRBJ2-2 | - | TRBV6-8 | CASSPGQHTGELFF | TGTGCCAGCAGTCCGGGACAACACACCGGGGAGCTGTTTTTT
- | TRBJ1-2 | TRBD1 | TRBV6-8 | CASSYTAGGYGYTF | TGTGCCAGCAGTTACACCGCAGGGGGCTATGGCTACACCTTC
few | TRBJ1-1 | - | TRBV19 | CASKKGAGNTEAFF | TGTGCCAGTAAAAAGGGCGCAGGGAACACTGAAGCTTTCTTT
- | TRBJ2-7 | - | TRBV12-2 | CASLDRGGSYEQYF | TGTGCAAGTCTCGACAGGGGGGGTTCCTACGAGCAGTACTTC
few | TRBJ2-1 | - | TRBV11-3 | CASYFNPSSYNEQFF | TGTGCCAGCTATTTCAATCCGAGCTCCTACAATGAGCAGTTCTTC
- | TRBJ2-5 | TRBD1 | TRBV23-1 | CATQDRGRQETQYF | TGCGCCACCCAGGACAGGGGCCGCCAAGAGACCCAGTACTTC